The clone carrying this T cell receptor beta chain was seen a few times. The antigen remains undetermined. This entry belongs to a study of T cells in Graves' hyperthyroidism and ophthalmopathy. Per germline, CDR1 SGHKS and CDR2 YYEKEE (reference sequence). The CDR3 runs to 15 residues. V was cut by 0 bases and J by 2 bases, with 11 bases left in between. Findings and caveats of the study: Most clonotypes expanded in the thyroid (above 0.001) were also present in blood.

Duration under 3 months, a NOSPECS grade of at least 4, and a Clinical Activity Score of at least 3 characterized the ophthalmopathy patients. Diagnoses rested on clinical symptoms, serum thyroxine and TRAb, thyroid ultrasound and orbital computed tomography. From 9 to 10 ml of fresh peripheral blood, PBMCs were isolated. RNA transcripts were the template for amplifying TCR beta CDR3 regions. RT-PCR in the first round (using the HTBI primer set) targeted the TCR CDR3. One entry per CDR3 protein results from TCRdb running MiXCR on the multiplex PCR reads. In the table there are more than 450,000 distinct CDR3 sequences, just under 20% of which are singletons.

The chain joins TRBV5-5 to TRBJ1-2, with a possible D match to TRBD1 (6 bases). The TCR sequence derives from a man aged 40-49 years with Graves' ophthalmopathy. The sequenced sample consisted of blood. In DNA, the CDR3 is TGTGCCAGCAGCTTGGCACCCACAGGGAACTATGGCTACACCTTC. Its translation: CASSLAPTGNYGYTF.